The present entry profiles one TCR beta chain with its context. Antigen specificity is unknown. The junction departs from the called germline gene at one end, perhaps through a read error. 13 Jbeta primers and 60 Vbeta primers were used for the PCR. Here immunoSEQ multiplex PCR was the method, and the copy in TCRdb shows in-frame clones only, minus some. The sample carries over 150,000 clones, 83% recorded once. This sample stems from a study of cytomegalovirus exposure and HLA in healthy donors. Germline V gene data show CDR1 as SSHAT and CDR2 as FNYEAQ (reference sequence). The CDR3 has 14 residues. Study-wide results and limits: Across donors, most TCRs were seen rarely, yet some public ones were widespread. In a later analysis, across HLA loci, associated TCR counts were highest for DRB1, lowest for HLA-C.

This TCR derives from a man in his fifties in good health and CMV-seronegative. The chain is built from TRBV7-7 and TRBJ1-6; maybe TRBD1 (5 bases). Input material: PBMCs. CDR3 sequence: CASSLGQGKGPLHF. DNA for the CDR3: TGTGCTAGCAGCTTGGGCCAGGGAAAAGGCCCCCTCCACTTT.